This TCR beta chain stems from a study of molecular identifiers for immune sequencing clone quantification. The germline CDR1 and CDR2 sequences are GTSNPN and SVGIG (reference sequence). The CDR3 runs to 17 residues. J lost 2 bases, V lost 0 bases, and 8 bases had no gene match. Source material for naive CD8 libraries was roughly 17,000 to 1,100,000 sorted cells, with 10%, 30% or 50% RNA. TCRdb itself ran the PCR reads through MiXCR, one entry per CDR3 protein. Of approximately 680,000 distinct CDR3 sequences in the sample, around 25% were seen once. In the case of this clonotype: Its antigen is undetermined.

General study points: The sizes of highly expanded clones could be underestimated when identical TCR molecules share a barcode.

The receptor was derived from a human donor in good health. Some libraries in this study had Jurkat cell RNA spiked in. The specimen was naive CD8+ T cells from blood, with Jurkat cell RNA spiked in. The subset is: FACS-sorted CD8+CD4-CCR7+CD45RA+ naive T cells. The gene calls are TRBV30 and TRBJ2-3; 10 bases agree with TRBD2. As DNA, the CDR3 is TGTGCCTGGAGTGTCGGTAGCGGGGGGCTCGCCACAGATACGCAGTATTTT. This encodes CAWSVGSGGLATDTQYF.